This TCR beta chain is drawn from a study of blood T cell repertoires in COVID-19. As originally analysed: Amplification of reference gene primers was used by the study to estimate nucleated cell counts. The protocol was immunoSEQ multiplex PCR, while the TCRdb copy is restricted to in-frame clones and leaves out a portion. The V and J calls and clone size were taken over from that table, and D and trimming were inferred from the DNA. Of 200,000 to 250,000 clones in the sample, around four fifths were seen once. Germline lookup yields CDR1 SEHNR and CDR2 FQNEAQ (reference sequence). The CDR3 sequence is 15 residues long. The V gene lost 6 bases and the J gene lost 7 bases, with 16 bases spanning the gap.

The genes are TRBV7-9 and TRBJ1-6; the D gene is possibly TRBD1 (6 bases). The origin of this receptor is a woman older than 75 with active or convalescent COVID-19. The sequencing sample was made of peripheral blood. CDR3 DNA sequence: TGTGCCAGCAGTCAACGGGACAAGAACAATTCACCCCTCCACTTT. Translating gives CASSQRDKNNSPLHF.